This section outlines one T cell receptor beta chain sequence together with its context. The entry originates in a study of PD-L1 blockade in urothelial cancer. Whole-study context: Most patients, about 85% of the roughly 30, were males with bladder-origin cancer. Blood was tested 3 weeks (second dose) and 6 weeks into treatment. Study patients had been treated with 0 to 3 previous chemotherapy regimens.

Sequencing was performed with immunoSEQ multiplex PCR; in TCRdb, only in-frame clones are kept and a portion is missing. Of tens of thousands of clones in the sample, approximately 86% were seen once. Time point noted: peripheral blood 6 weeks after treatment start. Each patient presented with locally advanced or metastatic urothelial carcinoma. This receptor was identified in a man aged 55 to 69 with urothelial cancer. Sequenced material: PBMCs, taken around atezolizumab (anti-PD-L1) treatment.

The CDR3 bases are TGCAGCGTGGGACTAGCAGATGAGCAGTTCTTC. Amino acids: CSVGLADEQFF. This chain links TRBV29-1 with TRBJ2-1; 9 bases line up with TRBD2. This CDR3 has 11 amino acids. The V segment lost 6 bases and the J segment 8 bases; nucleotides outside the gene matches: 2. Germline V gives CDR1 SQVTM, CDR2 ANQGSEA.